This T cell receptor beta chain originates from a study of blood T cell repertoires in COVID-19. Study-level background: Sites in the United States, Italy and Spain provided acute and convalescent COVID-19 samples. T cells, B-cell-depleted T cells, or PBMCs supplied cDNA or gDNA.

As processed by the authors: Amplification of reference gene primers provided the estimated nucleated cell counts. The protocol was immunoSEQ multiplex PCR, while the TCRdb copy is restricted to in-frame clones and leaves out a portion. V, J and clone size reflect that table, while D and trimming were determined from the DNA. The table records more than 200,000 clones, about 85% of them present only once. V was pared by 0 bases and J by 3 bases, with 10 bases between. The CDR3 totals 15 residues. Germline loops: CDR1 LNHNV, CDR2 YYDKDF (reference sequence). The sequence was collected from a man between 18 and 29 years old with active or convalescent COVID-19. The J gene is TRBJ2-3, the V gene TRBV15; D unresolved. The sample was peripheral blood. Written as DNA, the CDR3 is TGTGCCACCAGCAGAGATCCGCGTTATACAGATACGCAGTATTTT. It encodes CATSRDPRYTDTQYF.